What follows are 18 T cell receptor beta chains derived from one specimen sequenced in a study of blood T cell repertoires in COVID-19. The method was immunoSEQ multiplex PCR; TCRdb's version includes in-frame clones alone and lacks a portion of them. The sample includes 95,000 to 110,000 clones, roughly 87% seen only once; the top ten take about 15%. Sample: peripheral blood. The receptors come from a woman of 80 years or more in a cohort sampled during active COVID-19.

The genes are TRBV18 and TRBJ1-3; TRBD1 matches 7 bases. The CDR3 covers 14 residues. Germline CDR1 reads KGHSH; CDR2 reads LQKENI. Unmatched junction bases numbered 0, after V lost 4 bases and J lost 0 bases. The CDR3 region is CASSRDSSGNTIYF. For the CDR3, the DNA is TGTGCCAGCTCACGGGACAGCTCTGGAAACACCATATATTTT.

The chain has TRBV10-1 and TRBJ2-1, with 7 bases aligning to TRBD1. Germline values: CDR1 WNHNN, CDR2 SYGVQD (reference sequence). The CDR3 totals 13 residues. V was clipped by 6 bases and J by 5 bases; unmatched bases: 4. This CDR3 reads CASRTGINNEQFF. The CDR3 nucleotides are TGCGCCAGCAGGACAGGGATCAACAATGAGCAGTTCTTC.

This chain uses TRBV15 with TRBJ1-1; D is perhaps TRBD1 (5 bases). The CDR3 is 15 amino acids. Germline-derived CDR1 and CDR2 are LNHNV and YYDKDF (reference sequence). V was shortened by 5 bases and J by 5 bases, with 18 bases between the two germline ends. The CDR3 nucleotides are TGTGCCACCAGCTTAGGAGGGCTTGGGGGGACTGAAGCTTTCTTT. Protein: CATSLGGLGGTEAFF. The whole variable domain, filled in from reference TRBV15 and TRBJ1-1, reads DAMVIQNPRYQVTQFGKPVTLSCSQTLNHNVMYWYQQKSSQAPKLLFHYYDKDFNNEADTPDNFQSRRPNTSFCFLDIRSPGLGDTAMYLCATSLGGLGGTEAFFGQGTRLTVV.

V and J are TRBV7-2 and TRBJ1-2; D is perhaps TRBD1 (5 bases). V lost 1 base, J lost 5 bases, and 11 bases lay in between. Germline-derived CDR1 and CDR2 are SGHTA and FQGNSA. The CDR3 length is 14 residues. The CDR3 loop is CASSLGEGRYGYTF. DNA of the CDR3: TGTGCCAGCAGCTTAGGCGAGGGGAGGTATGGCTACACCTTC.

This clone showed up just a few times. The chain is built from TRBV12-3 or TRBV12-4 and TRBJ2-7; the D is unclear. The V end lost 8 bases, the J end lost 1 base, and 9 bases lay between the germline ends. This CDR3 is 12 amino acids long. CDR3 protein: CASGPFSYEQYF. In nucleotides, the CDR3 is TGTGCCAGCGGGCCCTTTTCCTACGAGCAGTACTTC.

This sequence joins TRBV29-1 and TRBJ2-7, with D possibly TRBD1 on 5 matching bases. The CDR3 has 12 amino acids. The germline V gene has CDR1 SQVTM and CDR2 ANQGSEA. V lost 5 bases, J lost 3 bases, and 11 bases lay in between. Here the CDR3 reads CSVPGQGYEQYF. In DNA form, the CDR3 reads TGCAGCGTTCCCGGTCAGGGCTACGAGCAGTACTTC.

This clone has more than one count but fewer than ten. V and J are TRBV7-9 and TRBJ1-6; D possibly corresponds to TRBD1 (6 bases). Trimming removed 3 bases from V and 10 bases from J, with 16 bases in between. Germline CDR1 and CDR2: SEHNR and FQNEAQ (reference sequence). The CDR3 is 15 residues long. Here the CDR3 DNA reads TGTGCCAGCAGCTTGAGTTCAGGGGTTTCCTCACCCCTCCACTTT. This sequence encodes CASSLSSGVSSPLHF.

This sequence joins TRBV5-8 and TRBJ2-7; 8 nucleotides line up with TRBD2. The CDR3 covers 13 residues. V trimming: 5 bases; J trimming: 3 bases; junction bases outside the gene matches: 4. Germline V CDR1 and CDR2: SGHTS, YDEGEE. The CDR3 here is CASRSTSVYEQYF. CDR3 bases: TGTGCCAGCAGATCGACTAGCGTCTACGAGCAGTACTTC.

The chain combines TRBV19 with TRBJ1-2, with D possibly being TRBD1 (5 bases). Trimming stripped 3 bases from V and 4 bases from J, with 12 bases between. CDR3 length: 14 amino acids. Germline CDR1 and CDR2: LNHDA and SQIVND (reference sequence). CDR3 in amino acids: CASSIGGGGYGYTF. CDR3 DNA sequence: TGTGCCAGTAGTATCGGGGGGGGAGGCTATGGCTACACCTTC.

This chain links TRBV23-1 with TRBJ1-2; 7 nucleotides match TRBD1. TRBV23-1 is annotated as an ORF whose role is uncertain. CDR3 length equals 18 residues. The V and J ends lost 2 bases and 5 bases, in that order; junction bases with no gene match: 17. CDR3 region: CASSQTPGTASLRYGYTF. CDR3 DNA: TGCGCCAGCAGTCAAACCCCCGGGACAGCCTCTCTTAGATATGGCTACACCTTC.

The chain carries TRBV15 and TRBJ2-7; D uncertain. This CDR3 has 15 residues. V dropped 3 bases and J dropped 0 bases, with 12 bases sitting between them. Germline V gene sequence: CDR1 LNHNV, CDR2 YYDKDF (reference sequence). CDR3 in amino acids: CATSSRGGLSYEQYF. DNA of the CDR3: TGTGCCACCAGCAGTCGTGGCGGTCTCTCCTACGAGCAGTACTTC.

The chain is built from TRBV27 and TRBJ1-2; a weak D match, TRBD1 (6 bases). In germline, CDR1 is MNHEY, CDR2 SMNVEV (reference sequence). The CDR3 has 14 residues. Trimming cost V 4 bases and J 2 bases, with 11 bases left between them. CDR3 coding DNA: TGTGCCAGCAGTTCCCCAACAGGGAACTATGGCTACACCTTC. Its translation: CASSSPTGNYGYTF.

This chain connects TRBV12-1 to TRBJ2-1; TRBD2 is the table's D call and was not checked against the DNA. TRBV12-1 is noted as a pseudogene. This CDR3 contains 16 residues. The CDR3 DNA reads TGTGCCAGCAGCCTCTATGGACTAGCGGGAGAGGATGAGCAGTTCTTC. Amino acids: CASSLYGLAGEDEQFF.

This chain joins TRBV28 and TRBJ1-2; 9 positions match TRBD1. Trimming removed 7 bases from V and 8 bases from J; junction bases left unmatched: 8. Germline loops: CDR1 MDHEN, CDR2 SYDVKM. CDR3 length: 13 residues. The CDR3 DNA follows: TGTGCCAGCACCCTACAGGGGGCTCGGGGCTACACCTTC. Residues: CASTLQGARGYTF.

This clone has just one count. The rearrangement links TRBV7-8 to TRBJ2-7; 10 nucleotides agree with TRBD2. The CDR3 consists of 20 residues. J lost 0 bases, V lost 4 bases, and 18 bases had no gene match. Per the germline V gene, CDR1 is SGHVS and CDR2 is FQNEAQ. CDR3 DNA sequence: TGTGCCAGCAGCTGGGGCCGGGGTAGCGGGGGGTTACAAAGCTCCTACGAGCAGTACTTC. Amino acids: CASSWGRGSGGLQSSYEQYF.

This sequence joins TRBV18 and TRBJ2-1; D is perhaps TRBD1 (5 bases). This CDR3 has 13 residues. Trimming cost V 3 bases and J 9 bases, with 12 bases left between them. Germline assignment: CDR1 KGHSH and CDR2 LQKENI. DNA of the CDR3: TGTGCCAGCTCACCCCCTAGTACAGGTGAGCAGTTCTTC. Translated, it gives CASSPPSTGEQFF.

V is TRBV13 and J is TRBJ2-7, with 7 bases lining up with TRBD2. V lost 6 bases to trimming and J lost 0 bases; unmatched junction nucleotides: 5. Germline-derived CDR1 and CDR2 are PRHDT and FYEKMQ (reference sequence). The CDR3 contains 14 residues. The CDR3 sequence: CASRAGTLSYEQYF. CDR3 DNA sequence: TGTGCCAGCAGAGCGGGGACCCTCTCCTACGAGCAGTACTTC.

The chain carries TRBV7-8 and TRBJ2-1; the match to TRBD1 covers 8 bases. CDR3 size: 15 residues. The V gene's germline CDR1 is SGHVS and CDR2 FQNEAQ. V dropped 5 bases and J dropped 8; count of bases not matched to a gene: 11. In DNA, the CDR3 is TGTGCCAGCAGCCGAAAGAGGACAGGGTGGGATGAGCAGTTCTTC. Its protein is CASSRKRTGWDEQFF.